Listed here is a single TCR beta chain. This specimen comes from a study of identical twins. From the 5' RACE reads, TCRdb called clonotypes with MiXCR, one entry per CDR3 protein. The sample lists some 440,000 distinct CDR3 sequences, approximately 24% occurring once. The CDR3 spans 16 residues. J lost 4 bases, V lost 1 base, and 5 bases had no gene match. Germline V gene sequence: CDR1 SGHRS, CDR2 YFSETQ. The same sample was also used in a study of T cells expressing NK-cell markers. That study adds: Sorted T-cell subsets CD3+CD56+NKG2C+, CD3+CD56+NKG2C- and CD3+CD56-NKG2C+ were TCR beta-sequenced. The use of an anti-gamma-delta TCR antibody, which was added in several experiments, restricted sorting to T cells expressing alpha-beta TCR.

This receptor was identified in a woman aged 18-29 years in good health. Sequencing was performed on CD4+ T cells sorted from blood. The V and J genes are TRBV5-1 and TRBJ2-3, with 11 bases aligning to TRBD2. The CDR3 bases are TGCGCCAGCAGCTTGCTAGCGGGAGGTAGCGCAGATACGCAGTATTTT. This translates into CASSLLAGGSADTQYF.